The sequence of this T cell receptor beta chain was determined in a study of shared clonotypes between healthy human individuals. TCRdb keeps only in-frame clones here, not all; method: immunoSEQ multiplex PCR. Among 2,500,000 or so clones listed, about 92% were seen once. Sequences were obtained from naive CD4+ T cells sorted from blood. Subset meaning: CD45RA+ positively selected. This clonotype originated in a man between 18 and 35 years old in good health.

CDR3 in DNA: TGTGCCAGCAGCCTACTACACTCTACAGCTGAAGCTTTCTTT. This codes for CASSLLHSTAEAFF. The chain is built from TRBV5-6 and TRBJ1-1, with D hard to call. The CDR3 runs to 14 residues. CDR1 is SGHDT and CDR2 is YYEEEE in the germline V gene. Trimming left V 4 bases short and J 6 bases short, with 16 bases between. Full variable domain (outside the CDR3, taken from reference TRBV5-6 and TRBJ1-1): DAGVTQSPTHLIKTRGQQVTLRCSPKSGHDTVSWYQQALGQGPQFIFQYYEEEERQRGNFPDRFSGHQFPNYSSELNVNALLLGDSALYLCASSLLHSTAEAFFGQGTRLTVV.